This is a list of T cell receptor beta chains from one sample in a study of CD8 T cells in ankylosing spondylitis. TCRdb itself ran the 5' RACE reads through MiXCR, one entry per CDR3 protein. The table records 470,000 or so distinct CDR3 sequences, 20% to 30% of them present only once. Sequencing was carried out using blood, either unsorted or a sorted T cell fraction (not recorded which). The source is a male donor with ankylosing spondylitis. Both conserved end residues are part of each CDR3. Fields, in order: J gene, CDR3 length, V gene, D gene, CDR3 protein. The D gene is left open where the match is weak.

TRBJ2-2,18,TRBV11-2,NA,CASSFYPPRRPDTGELFF
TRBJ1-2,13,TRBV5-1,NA,CASSLLAGNGYTF
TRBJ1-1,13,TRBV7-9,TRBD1,CASSLAEDRAAFF
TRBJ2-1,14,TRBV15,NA,CATRKVSRWNEQFF
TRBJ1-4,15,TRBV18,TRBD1,CASSPEQGPSEKLFF
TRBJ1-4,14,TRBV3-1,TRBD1,CASTRTGGDEKLFF
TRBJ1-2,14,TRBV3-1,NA,CASSQEKGGYGYTF
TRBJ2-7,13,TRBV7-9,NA,CASSPEAGYEQYF
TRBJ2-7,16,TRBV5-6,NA,CASSLVPNVGGYEQYF
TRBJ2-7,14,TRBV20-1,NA,CSAPIPGHSYEQYF
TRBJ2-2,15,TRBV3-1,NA,CASTSRGGDTGELFF
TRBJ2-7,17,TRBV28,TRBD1,CASSLGGTGLSSYEQYF
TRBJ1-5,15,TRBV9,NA,CASSVTDMGNQPQHF
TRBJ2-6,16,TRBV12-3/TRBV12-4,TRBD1,CASNLDRASGANVLTF
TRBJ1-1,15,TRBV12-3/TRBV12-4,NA,CASSPRQVARTEAFF
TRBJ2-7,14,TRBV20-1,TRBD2,CSAESGSKTYEQYF
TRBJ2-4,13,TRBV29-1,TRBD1,CSVLQGEGAVLYF
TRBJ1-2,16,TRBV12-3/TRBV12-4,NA,CASSPHLQGGDYGYTF
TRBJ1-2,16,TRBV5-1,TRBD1,CASSLGFGQGGYGYTF
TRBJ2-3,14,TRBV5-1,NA,CASSPKTNTDTQYF
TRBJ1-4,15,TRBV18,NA,CASSPDGATNEKLFF
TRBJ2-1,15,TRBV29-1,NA,CSAAYRGGAYNEQFF
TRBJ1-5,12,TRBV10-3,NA,CAISEGAQIQHF
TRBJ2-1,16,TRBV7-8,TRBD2,CASSVRTSDLSDEQFF
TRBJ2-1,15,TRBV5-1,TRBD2,CASSLEAGGRNEQFF
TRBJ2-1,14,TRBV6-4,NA,CASSAVAPPGEQFF
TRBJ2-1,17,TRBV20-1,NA,CSARSRSGGASYNEQFF
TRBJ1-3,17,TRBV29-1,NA,CSPRGTVLMASGNTIYF
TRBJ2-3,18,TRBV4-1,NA,CASSQSSAQGSLGDTQYF
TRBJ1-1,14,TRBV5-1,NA,CASSLGGSGTEAFF
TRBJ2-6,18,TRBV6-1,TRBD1,CASSGPRDRSSGANVLTF
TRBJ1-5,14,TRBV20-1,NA,CSADEGRVDQPQHF
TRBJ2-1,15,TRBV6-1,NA,CASSELLGSYNEQFF
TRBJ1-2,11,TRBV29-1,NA,CSGSGYYGYTF
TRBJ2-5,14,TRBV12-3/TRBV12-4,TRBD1,CASSPGTAQETQYF
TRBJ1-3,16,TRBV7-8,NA,CASSLVGHRSGNTIYF
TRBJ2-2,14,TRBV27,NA,CASSLFQDTGELFF
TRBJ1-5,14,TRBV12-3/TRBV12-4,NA,CASSYRDNNQPQHF
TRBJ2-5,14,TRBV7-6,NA,CASSLSFRGETQYF
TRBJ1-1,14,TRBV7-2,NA,CASSLEGSVNEAFF